This T cell receptor beta chain was recorded in a study of long-term antiretroviral therapy in people with HIV. The study's findings and limits: When set beside controls, HIV repertoires had CDR3 length ranges that were narrower.

This was the immunoSEQ v3.0 assay at survey level. The method was immunoSEQ multiplex PCR; TCRdb's version includes in-frame clones alone and lacks a portion of them. The data contain about 39,000 clones, roughly 85% of them singletons. At least one PBMC sample before ART and at least two after were required. There are 11 residues in the CDR3. Trimming removed 2 bases from V and 5 bases from J, with 4 bases in between. Per the germline V gene, CDR1 is SGHVS and CDR2 is FQNEAQ. A remark on this clone: Its antigen is as yet unknown.

V gene TRBV7-8 combines with J gene TRBJ2-7; D ambiguous. The source is a woman aged 45-65 years with HIV. The sequenced sample was unsorted PBMCs, obtained 3.1 years after starting antiretroviral therapy. The CDR3 is CASSLQNEQYF. CDR3 nucleotides: TGTGCCAGCAGCTTACAGAACGAGCAGTACTTC. The entire variable domain, with the rest obtained from reference TRBV7-8 and TRBJ2-7, is as follows: GAGVSQSPRYKVAKRGQDVALRCDPISGHVSLFWYQQALGQGPEFLTYFQNEAQLDKSGLPSDRFFAERPEGSVSTLKIQRTQQEDSAVYLCASSLQNEQYFGPGTRLTVT.